This T cell receptor (beta chain) was observed in a study of CD8 T cells in Susac syndrome (dated by TCRdb to between 2018 and 2020). Study-wide context: Of the Susac syndrome patients who were sequenced, roughly 6 had clinically active disease and roughly eight were in clinical remission. At the time of blood withdrawal, Susac syndrome patients were either therapy-naive, taking corticosteroids (with some also receiving IVIg), or on IVIg alone. Whether CD8+ T cell activation and differentiation in Susac syndrome was antigen driven was tested using repertoire sequencing.

RNA was extracted using the RNeasy kit, and about 0.45 to 1 ug of the RNA was reverse transcribed with random hexamers. The immunoSEQ multiplex PCR assay, covering 54 Vbeta and 13 Jbeta segments, was used to amplify TCR beta CDR3 regions. PCR amplification bias was corrected using a synthetic template baseline for primer optimization and computational correction. The paper's processing steps were these. Only productive sequences were kept, with reads annotated to V, D and J genes according to IMGT and analyzed in immunoSEQ Analyzer. Clonality was calculated as one minus the Shannon entropy normalized by log2 of the number of productive unique sequences. For each patient and control, public and private clones were evaluated among the 100 most prevalent clones. Susac-specific clones were defined as absent from healthy and MS cohorts, about 1,100 published viral clones and other ImmuneACCESS disease sequences. TCRdb reprocessing: public reads trimmed at Q25 with fastp, clones called with MiXCR, in-frame beta chains kept. Every distinct CDR3 protein forms one entry, paired with its most common genes and DNA. The V and J calls and clone size are TCRdb's, not the authors'. The table for this sample lists some 240,000 distinct CDR3 sequences; about 95% of them were counted only once. The ten largest clones add up to approximately 0.1% of the sample.

Taken from cysteine to phenylalanine, the CDR3 has 16 residues. Of the read, only the CDR3 DNA is kept; its 48 bases are in frame from base 1. CDR1 GTSNPN and CDR2 SVGIG were looked up in the germline V gene (reference sequence). Relative to germline, V is missing 0 bases and J is missing 4 bases, with 11 bases of the junction outside any gene match. Remarks on this clonotype: What this receptor recognizes is not known. No qualities accompany the bases; no much larger clone lies one base away.

What the work shows at the level of the full study, not this receptor alone: The number of individuals in the TCR sequencing and HLA analysis was recognized as being relatively small. In the CD4+ T cell repertoire of Susac syndrome patients, clonal expansion was not detected.

High-throughput TCR beta sequencing profiled peripheral blood CD8+ and CD4+ T cells from healthy donors, Susac syndrome patients and multiple sclerosis patients. The Susac syndrome patients fulfilled recently defined diagnostic criteria for either definite or probable disease. Bulk CD8+ and CD4+ T cells were purified magnetically by negative isolation, whereas CD8+ TEMRA cells were enriched by FACS. Blood was drawn into EDTA tubes, processed within 24 hours, and PBMCs were isolated by density gradient centrifugation. PBMCs intended for TCR sequencing were frozen in liquid nitrogen and were later thawed in a 37 degrees C water bath. The sorted or isolated CD4+, CD8+ and CD8+ TEMRA cells had a purity of 90% or higher.

The chain employs TRBV30 and TRBJ2-7; 8 junctional bases match TRBD2. This receptor was identified in a human donor with Susac syndrome. Input material: CD4+ T cells from PBMCs. The CDR3 loop reads CAWSVGGTRRSYEQYF. The nucleotide sequence reads as follows: TGTGCCTGGAGTGTAGGAGGGACTAGGCGATCATACGAGCAGTACTTC.